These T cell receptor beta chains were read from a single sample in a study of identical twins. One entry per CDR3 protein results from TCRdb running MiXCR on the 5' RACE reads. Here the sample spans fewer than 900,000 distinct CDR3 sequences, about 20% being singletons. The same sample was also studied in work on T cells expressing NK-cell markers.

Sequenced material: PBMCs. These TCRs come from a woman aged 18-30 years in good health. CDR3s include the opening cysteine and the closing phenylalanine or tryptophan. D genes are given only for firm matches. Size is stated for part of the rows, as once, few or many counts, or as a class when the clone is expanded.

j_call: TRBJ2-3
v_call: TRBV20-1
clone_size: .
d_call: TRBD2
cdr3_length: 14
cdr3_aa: CSALTSGGPNTQYF
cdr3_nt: TGCAGTGCCCTGACTAGCGGGGGGCCGAATACGCAGTATTTT

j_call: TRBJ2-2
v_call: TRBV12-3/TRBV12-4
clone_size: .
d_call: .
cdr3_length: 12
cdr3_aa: CASSFPTGELFF
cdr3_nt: TGTGCCAGCAGTTTTCCGACCGGGGAGCTGTTTTTT

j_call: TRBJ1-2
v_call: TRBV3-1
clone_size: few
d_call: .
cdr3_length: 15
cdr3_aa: CASSQGGTWGYGYTF
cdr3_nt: TGTGCCAGCAGCCAAGGGGGGACCTGGGGCTATGGCTACACCTTC

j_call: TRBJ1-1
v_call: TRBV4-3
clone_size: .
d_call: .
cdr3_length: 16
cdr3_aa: CASSQPNGQGDTEAFF
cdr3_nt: TGCGCCAGCAGCCAACCAAACGGGCAGGGTGACACTGAAGCTTTCTTT

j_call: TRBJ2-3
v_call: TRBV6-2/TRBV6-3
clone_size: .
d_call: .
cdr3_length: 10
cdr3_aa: CASSSVSQYF
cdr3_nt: TGTGCCAGCAGTTCCGTCTCGCAGTATTTT

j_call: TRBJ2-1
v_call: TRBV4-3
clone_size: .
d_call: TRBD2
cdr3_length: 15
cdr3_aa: CASSQDIQRSGGHFF
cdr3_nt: TGCGCCAGCAGCCAAGACATACAGAGATCGGGAGGACATTTCTTC

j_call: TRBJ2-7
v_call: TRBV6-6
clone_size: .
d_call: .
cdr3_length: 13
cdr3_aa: CASRKRNNYEQYF
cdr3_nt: TGTGCCAGCAGGAAACGTAATAACTACGAGCAGTACTTC

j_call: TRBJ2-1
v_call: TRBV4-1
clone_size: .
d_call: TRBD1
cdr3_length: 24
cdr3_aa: CASSRLVGQGAASGSPSSYNEQFF
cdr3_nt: TGCGCCAGCAGCCGCTTGGTGGGACAGGGGGCGGCTAGCGGGAGTCCATCCTCCTACAATGAGCAGTTCTTC

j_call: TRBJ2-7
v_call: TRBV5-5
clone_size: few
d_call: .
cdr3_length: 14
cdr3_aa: CASSLEAATYEQYF
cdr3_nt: TGTGCCAGCAGCTTGGAAGCAGCCACCTACGAGCAGTACTTC

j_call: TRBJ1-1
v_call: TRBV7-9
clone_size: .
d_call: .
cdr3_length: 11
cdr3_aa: CAGGLNTEAFF
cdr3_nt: TGTGCCGGGGGGTTGAACACTGAAGCTTTCTTT

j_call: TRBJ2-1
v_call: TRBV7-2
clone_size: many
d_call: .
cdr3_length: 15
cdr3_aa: CASSLGFGPHYEQFF
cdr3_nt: TGTGCCAGCAGCTTAGGGTTCGGGCCGCATTATGAGCAGTTCTTC

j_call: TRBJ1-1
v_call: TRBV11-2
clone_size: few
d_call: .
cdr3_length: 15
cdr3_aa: CASSLVLGARTEAFF
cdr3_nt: TGTGCCAGCAGCTTAGTGTTGGGGGCCCGCACTGAAGCTTTCTTT

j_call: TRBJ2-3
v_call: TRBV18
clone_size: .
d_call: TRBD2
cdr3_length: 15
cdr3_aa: CASYGGMYATDTQYF
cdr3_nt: TGTGCCAGCTACGGGGGGATGTACGCCACAGATACGCAGTATTTT

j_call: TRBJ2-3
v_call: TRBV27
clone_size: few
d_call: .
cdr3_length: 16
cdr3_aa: CASSSFRGGHTDTQYF
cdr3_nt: TGTGCCAGCAGTTCTTTCCGGGGCGGGCACACAGATACGCAGTATTTT

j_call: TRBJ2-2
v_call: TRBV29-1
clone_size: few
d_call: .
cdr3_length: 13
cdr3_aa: CSVGRRHTGELFF
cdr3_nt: TGCAGCGTTGGTAGGCGACACACCGGGGAGCTGTTTTTT

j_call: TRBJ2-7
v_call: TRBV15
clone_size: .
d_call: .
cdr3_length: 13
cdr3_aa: CAVGRDTTYEQYF
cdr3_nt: TGTGCCGTAGGACGGGACACAACCTACGAGCAGTACTTC

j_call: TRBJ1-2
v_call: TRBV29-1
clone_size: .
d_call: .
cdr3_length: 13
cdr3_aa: CSVRSGTNYGYTF
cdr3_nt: TGCAGCGTTCGGTCAGGGACTAACTATGGCTACACCTTC

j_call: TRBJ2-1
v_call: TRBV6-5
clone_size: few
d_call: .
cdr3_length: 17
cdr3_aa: CASSYRSSDTTGNEQFF
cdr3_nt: TGTGCCAGCAGTTACCGGTCTAGCGATACCACGGGGAATGAGCAGTTCTTC

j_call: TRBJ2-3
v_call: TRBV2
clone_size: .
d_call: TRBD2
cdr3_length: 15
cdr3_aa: CASSRTSGHTDTQYF
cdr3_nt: TGTGCCAGCAGTCGGACTAGCGGCCACACAGATACGCAGTATTTT

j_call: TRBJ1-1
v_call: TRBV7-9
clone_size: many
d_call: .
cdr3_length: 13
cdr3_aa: CASSWVSNTEAFF
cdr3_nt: TGTGCCAGCAGCTGGGTATCGAACACTGAAGCTTTCTTT

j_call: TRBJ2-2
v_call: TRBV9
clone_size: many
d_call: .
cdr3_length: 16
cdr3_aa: CASSVLGTTNTGELFF
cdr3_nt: TGTGCCAGCAGCGTATTAGGGACGACGAACACCGGGGAGCTGTTTTTT

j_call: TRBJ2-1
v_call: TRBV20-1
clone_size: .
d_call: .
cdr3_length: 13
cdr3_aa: CSARASDYNEQFF
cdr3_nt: TGCAGTGCTAGAGCTAGCGACTACAATGAGCAGTTCTTC

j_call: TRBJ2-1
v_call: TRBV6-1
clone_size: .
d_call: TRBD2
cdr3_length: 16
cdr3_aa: CASINGGWLAGACEFF
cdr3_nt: TGTGCCAGCATCAACGGGGGGTGGCTAGCGGGAGCTTGTGAGTTCTTC

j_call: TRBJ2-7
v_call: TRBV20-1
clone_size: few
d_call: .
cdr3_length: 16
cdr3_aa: CSARGRWQGPTYEQYF
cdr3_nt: TGCAGTGCTAGGGGGAGGTGGCAGGGGCCTACCTACGAGCAGTACTTC

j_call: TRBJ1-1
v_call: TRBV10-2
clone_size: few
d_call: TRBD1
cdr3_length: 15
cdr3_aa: CASSESRGGNTEAFF
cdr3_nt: TGCGCCAGCAGTGAGTCGAGAGGGGGCAACACTGAAGCTTTCTTT

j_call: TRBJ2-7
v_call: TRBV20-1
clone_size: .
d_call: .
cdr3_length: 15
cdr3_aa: CSARDRRRGYNEQYF
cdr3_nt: TGCAGTGCTAGAGATCGGAGACGGGGATACAACGAGCAGTACTTC

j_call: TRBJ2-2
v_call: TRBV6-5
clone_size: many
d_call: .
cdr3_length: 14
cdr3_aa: CASSYGENTGELFF
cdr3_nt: TGTGCCAGCAGTTACGGGGAGAACACCGGGGAGCTGTTTTTT

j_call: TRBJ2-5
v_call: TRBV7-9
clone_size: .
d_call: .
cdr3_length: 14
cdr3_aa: CASSLERQQETQYF
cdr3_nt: TGTGCCAGCAGCCTCGAGCGGCAGCAAGAGACCCAGTACTTC

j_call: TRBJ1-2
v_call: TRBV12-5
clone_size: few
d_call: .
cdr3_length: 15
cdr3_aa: CASAGGNSYKYGYTF
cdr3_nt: TGTGCTAGTGCCGGGGGGAACTCGTATAAGTATGGCTACACCTTC